This entry features one TCR beta chain sequence. Its antigen is unidentified. The template used for profiling TCR beta VDJ and CDR3 was genomic DNA. TCRdb reanalysed the reads using MiXCR and keeps one entry per CDR3 protein. The table lists about 190,000 distinct CDR3 sequences, under 70% of them singletons. This sample was included in a study of CD8+CD57+ T cells in acquired aplastic anemia. Study-level information: Sorted CD4+ and CD8+ cells gave an average of about 3 ug of DNA. Study results and caveats: Patient and control CD8+ Simpson's diversity was not significantly different. Approximately 30 CD8+ CDR3 sequences were shared between patients and controls.

Losses at the gene ends were 6 bases for V and 5 bases for J; bases not matched to a gene: 3. The CDR3 totals 12 residues. Sequenced input: sorted CD4+, CD8+, or CD8+CD57+ T cells (not recorded which) from PBMCs. The clonotype originates from a human donor with severe aplastic anemia or a healthy control (not recorded which). The chain links TRBV12-3 or TRBV12-4 to TRBJ2-5; 7 bases are a match to TRBD2. The CDR3 nucleotides read TGTGCCAGCAGGCGGGGGTGGGAGACCCAGTACTTC. It yields the protein CASRRGWETQYF.